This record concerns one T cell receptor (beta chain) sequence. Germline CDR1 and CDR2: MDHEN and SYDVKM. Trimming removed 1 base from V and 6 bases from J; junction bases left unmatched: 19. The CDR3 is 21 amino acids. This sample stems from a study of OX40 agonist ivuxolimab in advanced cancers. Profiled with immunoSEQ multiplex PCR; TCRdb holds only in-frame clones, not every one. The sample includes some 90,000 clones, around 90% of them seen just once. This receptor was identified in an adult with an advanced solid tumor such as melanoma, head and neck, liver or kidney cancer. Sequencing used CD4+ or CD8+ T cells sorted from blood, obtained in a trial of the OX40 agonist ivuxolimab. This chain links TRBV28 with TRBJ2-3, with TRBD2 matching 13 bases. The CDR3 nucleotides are TGTGCCAGCAGTTTATCCTCACCGGGACTAGCGGGAAGGGGGGATGGGGATACGCAGTATTTT. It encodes CASSLSSPGLAGRGDGDTQYF.